This entry lists 30 T cell receptor beta chains sequenced from one sample in a study of beta chain features in type 1 diabetes. Study observations and caveats: For Type 1 diabetes patients, all four CD4+ subsets carried TCRB CDR3s that were moderately but significantly shorter.

All of the isolated RNA was reverse transcribed, so expressed TCRB transcripts were sequenced. Sequencing used immunoSEQ multiplex PCR; TCRdb keeps in-frame clones, though not all of them. The table records around 130,000 clones, about a sixth of them present only once. These receptors lack a known antigen. The material sequenced was central memory CD4+ T cells from blood. Every receptor here comes from a man in his thirties or forties with type 1 diabetes.

The sample holds a few counts of this clone. In nucleotides, the CDR3 is TGTGCCAGCAGCTCGAGTCTCCTAGCGTGGAAGGAGACCCAGTACTTC. This encodes CASSSSLLAWKETQYF. The chain uses TRBV7-2 and TRBJ2-5, with D possibly matching TRBD2 (6 bases). V lost 4 bases and J 5 bases, leaving 20 bases between the germline ends. From germline, CDR1 is SGHTA and CDR2 FQGNSA. This CDR3 has 16 amino acids.

The chain joins TRBV11-1 to TRBJ2-5; D not resolved. Germline values: CDR1 SGHAT, CDR2 FQDESV (reference sequence). Trimming left V 0 bases short and J 5 bases short, with 10 bases between. The CDR3 totals 14 residues. The CDR3 nucleotides are TGTGCCAGCAGCTTAGCGGCCTCCCGCGAGACCCAGTACTTC. Translating gives CASSLAASRETQYF.

V and J are TRBV11-2 and TRBJ2-7, with 7 bases that match TRBD1. CDR3 length: 15 residues. The J segment lost 0 bases and the V segment lost 1 base, leaving 3 bases of the junction unmatched. Germline V gene lookup returns CDR1 SGHAT and CDR2 FQNNGV. CDR3 sequence: CASSLGSGGSYEQYF. In nucleotides, the CDR3 is TGTGCCAGCAGCTTAGGGTCAGGGGGCTCCTACGAGCAGTACTTC.

This clone was found many times. The chain couples TRBV5-4 to TRBJ2-5; 9 nucleotides match TRBD2. CDR1 and CDR2 (germline): SGHNT, YYREEE (reference sequence). The CDR3 extends over 14 amino acids. Trimming at V came to 4 bases and at J to 2 bases, leaving 3 bases not matched to a gene. The CDR3 nucleotides read TGTGCCAGCAGCGCTCTAGCGGGACAAGAGACCCAGTACTTC. This codes for CASSALAGQETQYF. The variable domain in full, completed from reference TRBV5-4 and TRBJ2-5, reads ETGVTQSPTHLIKTRGQQVTLRCSSQSGHNTVSWYQQALGQGPQFIFQYYREEENGRGNFPPRFSGLQFPNYSSELNVNALELDDSALYLCASSALAGQETQYFGPGTRLLVL.

This chain connects TRBV25-1 to TRBJ2-5; D perhaps matches TRBD1 (6 bases). Gene TRBJ2-7 matches the end of the DNA better, so the J call may be wrong. The V gene's germline CDR1 is MGHDK and CDR2 SYGVNS. The CDR3 length is 13 residues. DNA of the CDR3: TGTGCCAGCAGTGAGTCAGGGGCCTACGAGCAGTACTTC. This gives the protein CASSESGAYEQYF.

This clone showed up just a few times. V usage is TRBV5-6 and J usage is TRBJ2-5; D call uncertain. Trimming took 4 bases from V and 1 from J, leaving 5 bases between them. CDR1 is SGHDT, CDR2 YYEEEE, per germline. The CDR3 length is 12 residues. CDR3 bases: TGTGCCAGCAGCCGACCCCAAGAGACCCAGTACTTC. As protein: CASSRPQETQYF.

DNA of the CDR3: TGTGCCTGGAGTGTGACAGGGTCAGATACGCAGTATTTT. It specifies CAWSVTGSDTQYF. V is TRBV30 and J is TRBJ2-3; 7 nucleotides line up with TRBD1. The germline V gene has CDR1 GTSNPN and CDR2 SVGIG (reference sequence). J gave up 4 bases and V 0 bases, and 1 base lay outside the gene matches. This CDR3 spans 13 amino acids.

The chain recombines TRBV7-6 with TRBJ2-2; perhaps TRBD2 as D (5 bases). V gave up 5 bases and J gave up 4 bases, with 11 bases separating them. Germline V lookup: CDR1 SGHVS, CDR2 FNYEAQ. This CDR3 spans 14 amino acids. The CDR3 here is CASSEDSITGELFF. DNA for the CDR3: TGTGCCAGCAGCGAGGACTCGATCACCGGGGAGCTGTTTTTT.

The chain links TRBV7-9 to TRBJ2-1; TRBD2 matches 13 bases. V shed 5 bases and J 5 bases; nucleotides not matched to a gene: 3. The germline CDR1 and CDR2 sequences are SEHNR and FQNEAQ (reference sequence). The CDR3 sequence is 15 residues long. The CDR3 reads CASSTTSGGHNEQFF. The CDR3 nucleotides are TGTGCCAGCAGCACGACTAGCGGGGGGCACAATGAGCAGTTCTTC.

This clone was picked up a small number of times. The rearrangement joins TRBV2 to TRBJ1-2; the match to TRBD1 covers 7 bases. Trimming removed 6 bases from V and 2 bases from J; junction bases left unmatched: 6. Germline V gene data show CDR1 as SNHLY and CDR2 as FYNNEI. The CDR3 spans 14 residues. This chain's CDR3 is CASRVDRRNYGYTF. Written as DNA, the CDR3 is TGTGCCAGCAGGGTGGACAGGAGGAACTATGGCTACACCTTC.

This clone was counted between two and nine times. The gene calls are TRBV29-1 and TRBJ1-4; 8 positions agree with TRBD1. V was clipped by 5 bases and J by 8 bases; unmatched bases: 4. Germline CDR1 SQVTM, CDR2 ANQGSEA. The CDR3 runs to 12 residues. CDR3: CSVWTGSEKLFF. The CDR3 DNA reads as TGCAGCGTTTGGACAGGGAGCGAAAAACTGTTTTTT.

At least ten counts were recorded for this clone. This sequence joins TRBV7-9 and TRBJ2-1; D is uncertain. Trimming removed 5 bases at V and 8 bases at J, with 10 bases between. Germline-derived CDR1 and CDR2 are SEHNR and FQNEAQ (reference sequence). CDR3 length: 12 amino acids. CDR3 loop: CASSHSAHEQFF. The DNA for the CDR3 is TGTGCCAGCAGCCACTCAGCCCATGAGCAGTTCTTC.

The J gene is TRBJ2-6, the V gene TRBV4-2; D is unresolved. The CDR3 length is 16 residues. Germline V gene sequence: CDR1 LGHNA, CDR2 YNFKEQ. Trimming stripped 1 base from V and 0 bases from J, with 7 bases between. The CDR3: CASSQVGRSGANVLTF. The DNA of the CDR3 is TGTGCCAGCAGCCAAGTTGGACGCTCTGGGGCCAACGTCCTGACTTTC.

This clone was picked up many times. The chain joins TRBV21-1 to TRBJ1-1; TRBD1 is the table's D call, not checked against the DNA. TRBV21-1 is a pseudogene segment. CDR3 size: 14 residues. CDR3 loop: CASSKSRAGREAFF. CDR3 nucleotides: TGTGCCAGCAGCAAATCTCGAGCAGGGCGTGAAGCTTTCTTT.

Only a few counts were recorded for this clone. The V call is TRBV11-1, the J call TRBJ1-2, with D possibly being TRBD1 (5 bases). The CDR3 runs to 14 residues. Germline V gene sequence: CDR1 SGHAT, CDR2 FQDESV (reference sequence). V lost 5 bases and J lost 8, with 18 bases in between. CDR3 residues: CASSLPGTPGGYTF. CDR3 bases: TGTGCCAGCAGCCTTCCCGGGACGCCTGGGGGCTACACCTTC.

The rearrangement joins TRBV4-1 to TRBJ2-1; perhaps TRBD2 as D (7 bases). This CDR3 comprises 17 residues. Germline loops: CDR1 MGHRA, CDR2 YSYEKL. With 1 base removed from V and 0 bases from J, the gap between germline ends came to 13 bases. The DNA for the CDR3 is TGCGCCAGCAGCCAAGGCGGGGGCCGATCCTCCTACAATGAGCAGTTCTTC. This encodes CASSQGGGRSSYNEQFF.

This clone was counted between two and nine times. The chain joins TRBV7-6 to TRBJ2-3, with TRBD1 identical over 7 bases. The CDR3 is made up of 14 amino acids. Germline lookup yields CDR1 SGHVS and CDR2 FNYEAQ. V dropped 3 bases and J dropped 5; count of bases not matched to a gene: 5. CDR3 residues: CASSFTGVGDTQYF. The CDR3, as DNA: TGTGCCAGCAGCTTCACAGGGGTTGGAGATACGCAGTATTTT.

The V and J genes are TRBV25-1 and TRBJ2-7, with a tentative D call TRBD1 (5 bases). Germline V gives CDR1 MGHDK, CDR2 SYGVNS. Trimming cost V 1 base and J 5 bases, with 15 bases left between them. The CDR3 is 15 residues long. CDR3 sequence (DNA): TGTGCCAGCAGTGAATTGTCAGGGAATATCCACGAGCAGTACTTC. Translating it yields CASSELSGNIHEQYF.

This clone showed up just a few times. The J gene is TRBJ2-1, the V gene TRBV4-1; D is possibly TRBD2 (7 bases). The CDR3 sequence is 16 residues long. Germline assignment: CDR1 MGHRA and CDR2 YSYEKL. Between the trimmed V and J ends, which lost 1 base and 2 bases, there was a span of 12 bases. The CDR3 spells CASSQGWGGTYNEQFF. DNA for the CDR3: TGCGCCAGCAGCCAAGGTTGGGGGGGCACCTACAATGAGCAGTTCTTC.

This clone came up many times. V usage is TRBV7-2 and J usage is TRBJ2-2, with D unresolved. V was trimmed by 5 bases and J by 8 bases, leaving 9 bases between them. The CDR3 has 12 amino acids. Germline V gene sequence: CDR1 SGHTA, CDR2 FQGNSA. The CDR3 here is CASSRFSGELFF. CDR3 in DNA: TGTGCCAGCAGCCGGTTTTCAGGGGAGCTGTTTTTT.

J is TRBJ1-5 and V is TRBV2, with D unclear. Trimming cost V 3 bases and J 2 bases, with 8 bases left between them. Germline loops: CDR1 SNHLY, CDR2 FYNNEI. The CDR3 is 14 amino acids. CDR3 bases: TGTGCCAGCAGTGATGGCAGAGGCAATCAGCCCCAGCATTTT. It encodes CASSDGRGNQPQHF. Combining the CDR3 with reference TRBV2 and TRBJ1-5 gives the whole variable domain EPEVTQTPSHQVTQMGQEVILRCVPISNHLYFYWYRQILGQKVEFLVSFYNNEISEKSEIFDDQFSVERPDGSNFTLKIRSTKLEDSAMYFCASSDGRGNQPQHFGDGTRLSIL.

This clone was seen repeatedly, ten times or more. Other nucleotide sequences from this sample produce the same CDR3. The rearrangement joins TRBV7-8 to TRBJ1-2; no definite D call. Germline-derived CDR1 and CDR2 are SGHVS and FQNEAQ. Deletions cut 2 bases from V and 8 bases from J, with 18 bases between. The CDR3 is 15 residues long. CDR3 protein: CASSLIGGRDGGYTF. The CDR3 DNA follows: TGTGCCAGCAGCTTAATTGGTGGACGAGACGGGGGCTACACCTTC.

This clone has more than one count but fewer than ten. Other DNA sequences from this sample encode an identical CDR3 as well. The rearrangement joins TRBV7-2 to TRBJ2-3; D gene uncertain. CDR3 size: 12 residues. Germline CDR1 reads SGHTA; CDR2 reads FQGNSA. With 2 bases removed from V and 3 bases from J, the gap between germline ends came to 3 bases. In DNA, the CDR3 is TGTGCCAGCAGCTTATCAACAGATACGCAGTATTTT. Its translation is CASSLSTDTQYF.

This chain uses TRBV9 with TRBJ1-5; D gene unclear. The V end was cut by 0 bases, the J end by 13 bases, with 11 bases between. Germline V gives CDR1 SGDLS, CDR2 YYNGEE. The CDR3 spans 12 residues. The CDR3 reads CASSVGITFQHF. The CDR3 nucleotides are TGTGCCAGCAGCGTAGGGATCACTTTTCAGCATTTT.

This clone was seen only a few times. Germline and junction disagree at one end, which may indicate a read error. V gene TRBV14 combines with J gene TRBJ2-7; 7 bases are a match to TRBD1. The CDR3 runs 15 residues. The germline V gene has CDR1 SGHDN and CDR2 FVKESK. Here the CDR3 reads CASSQATGNFYEQYF. CDR3 bases: TGTGCCAGCAGTCAAGCGACAGGGAATTTCTACGAGCAGTACTTC.

The rearrangement links TRBV7-2 to TRBJ1-4; TRBD1 aligns across 8 bases. There are 14 residues in the CDR3. In germline, CDR1 is SGHTA, CDR2 FQGNSA. V shed 1 base, J shed 5 bases, and the junction held 0 bases outside the gene matches. The CDR3: CASSLGQGNEKLFF. The CDR3 DNA is TGTGCCAGCAGCTTAGGACAGGGGAATGAAAAACTGTTTTTT.

The chain links TRBV7-2 to TRBJ2-1, with D uncertain. This CDR3 is 12 amino acids long. The V and J ends lost 1 base and 6 bases respectively, with 4 bases between them. Looked up from germline, CDR1 is SGHTA and CDR2 is FQGNSA. The CDR3 coding sequence is TGTGCCAGCAGCTTAGGGTTCAATGAGCAGTTCTTC. Translation gives CASSLGFNEQFF.

This clone was detected a few times. The rearrangement uses TRBV4-1 and TRBJ2-1, with D perhaps matching TRBD1 (5 bases). The length of the CDR3 is 16 residues. The germline V and J ends were trimmed by 0 bases and 4 bases, with 13 bases remaining between them. CDR1 is MGHRA and CDR2 is YSYEKL in the germline V gene. Written as DNA, the CDR3 is TGCGCCAGCAGCCAAGAAAGGGGAAGGTCTTACAATGAGCAGTTCTTC. The encoded protein is CASSQERGRSYNEQFF.

Judged by abundance, this clone is medium-sized. The same CDR3 can be traced to other DNA sequences in this sample. The chain carries TRBV9 and TRBJ1-4; D uncertain. The CDR3 is made up of 14 amino acids. CDR1 is SGDLS and CDR2 is YYNGEE in the germline V gene. Trimming left V 1 base short and J 0 bases short, with 4 bases between. Here the CDR3 reads CASSVTATNEKLFF. DNA for the CDR3: TGTGCCAGCAGCGTAACCGCAACTAATGAAAAACTGTTTTTT.

This clone came up a few times. The rearrangement links TRBV7-9 to TRBJ2-7, with D perhaps matching TRBD1 (6 bases). V gave up 3 bases and J gave up 2 bases, with 11 bases separating them. The CDR3 is 14 amino acids. In germline, CDR1 is SEHNR, CDR2 FQNEAQ (reference sequence). For the CDR3, the DNA is TGTGCCAGCAGCTTTCGGACAGATGCCTACGAGCAGTACTTC. The encoded protein is CASSFRTDAYEQYF.